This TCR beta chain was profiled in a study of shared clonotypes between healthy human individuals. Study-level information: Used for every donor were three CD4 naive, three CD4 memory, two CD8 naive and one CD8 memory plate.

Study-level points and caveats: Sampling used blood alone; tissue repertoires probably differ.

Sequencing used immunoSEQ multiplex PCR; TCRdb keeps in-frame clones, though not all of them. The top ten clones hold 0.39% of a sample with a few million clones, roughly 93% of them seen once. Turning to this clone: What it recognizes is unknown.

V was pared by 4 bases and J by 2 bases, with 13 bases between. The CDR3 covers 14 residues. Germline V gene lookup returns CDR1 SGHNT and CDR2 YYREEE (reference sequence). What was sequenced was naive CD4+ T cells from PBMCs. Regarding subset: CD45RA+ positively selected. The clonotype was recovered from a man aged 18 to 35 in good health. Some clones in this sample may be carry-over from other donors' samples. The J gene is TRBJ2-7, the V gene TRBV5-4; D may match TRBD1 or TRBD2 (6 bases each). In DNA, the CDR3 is TGTGCCAGCAGCCCCTTCGGGGGCACCTACGAGCAGTACTTC. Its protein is CASSPFGGTYEQYF.